The 5 T cell receptor beta chains below come from one sample, sequenced in a study of PD-L1 blockade in urothelial cancer. Repertoires were generated with immunoSEQ multiplex PCR, while TCRdb's copy carries only in-frame clones and drops some. The sample includes 85,000 to 100,000 clones, approximately 91% of them seen just once. Source: PBMCs, taken around atezolizumab (anti-PD-L1) treatment. These receptors came from a man aged 60 to 75 with urothelial cancer.

The chain is built from TRBV2 and TRBJ1-4; no clear D gene. Germline loops: CDR1 SNHLY, CDR2 FYNNEI. This CDR3 comprises 16 residues. V lost 3 bases and J 4 bases, leaving 15 bases between the germline ends. The DNA for the CDR3 is TGTGCCAGCAGTGATGAGAGGCAGGACTATAATGAAAAACTGTTTTTT. Its translation is CASSDERQDYNEKLFF.

The chain carries TRBV18 and TRBJ1-2, with TRBD1 matching 7 bases. CDR1 is KGHSH and CDR2 is LQKENI in the germline V gene. V was clipped by 3 bases and J by 5 bases; unmatched bases: 9. The CDR3 consists of 15 residues. Written as DNA, the CDR3 is TGTGCCAGCTCACCGGGACAGCTTCAGGGTTATGGCTACACCTTC. Translated: CASSPGQLQGYGYTF. The whole variable domain, filled in from reference TRBV18 and TRBJ1-2, reads NAGVMQNPRHLVRRRGQEARLRCSPMKGHSHVYWYRQLPEEGLKFMVYLQKENIIDESGMPKERFSAEFPKEGPSILRIQQVVRGDSAAYFCASSPGQLQGYGYTFGSGTRLTVV.

The chain joins TRBV18 to TRBJ2-5, with D perhaps matching TRBD1 (6 bases). This CDR3 contains 13 residues. V was pared by 3 bases and J by 5 bases, with 10 bases between. Germline CDR1 and CDR2: KGHSH and LQKENI. CDR3: CASSPQGTETQYF. CDR3 in DNA: TGTGCCAGCTCACCTCAGGGGACCGAGACCCAGTACTTC.

The chain is built from TRBV6-1 and TRBJ1-2; D call uncertain. The CDR3 extends over 14 amino acids. CDR1 MNHNS and CDR2 SASEGT come from the germline V gene. Trimming cost V 3 bases and J 1 base, with 9 bases left between them. CDR3 in amino acids: CASSDMAVNYGYTF. CDR3 nucleotide sequence: TGTGCCAGCAGTGACATGGCAGTTAACTATGGCTACACCTTC.

The CDR3 nucleotides read TGTGCCAGCAGTGAAGTATTCGGGCGGGGGGGCGAGGAGACCCAGTACTTC. Amino acids: CASSEVFGRGGEETQYF. The chain recombines TRBV6-1 with TRBJ2-5, with 9 bases fitting TRBD2. Germline V CDR1 and CDR2: MNHNS, SASEGT. The CDR3 covers 17 residues. J gave up 5 bases and V 1 base, and 11 bases lay outside the gene matches.